The clone carrying this T cell receptor (beta chain) was picked up a small number of times. Sequencing was performed with immunoSEQ multiplex PCR; in TCRdb, only in-frame clones are kept and a portion is missing. The profile shows under 100,000 clones, roughly 82% of them singletons. This specimen comes from a study of PD-L1 blockade in urothelial cancer. Study overall: Blood was analyzed 3 weeks (second dose) and 6 weeks after treatment start.

CDR3 size: 15 residues. Germline CDR1 and CDR2: SGHTA and FQGNSA. V was cut by 5 bases and J by 3 bases, with 17 bases left in between. The sequence was obtained from a man aged 70 or older with urothelial cancer. This specimen was PBMCs, taken around atezolizumab (anti-PD-L1) treatment. The V and J genes are TRBV7-2 and TRBJ2-7; possibly TRBD2 for D (8 bases). The CDR3 region is CASSPGGAGGYEQYF. The CDR3 nucleotides read TGTGCCAGCAGCCCCGGGGGGGCAGGGGGCTACGAGCAGTACTTC.